A single sample is the source of the 26 T cell receptor beta chains below, sequenced in a study of T cell changes during pregnancy in multiple sclerosis. TCRdb's table, derived via immunoSEQ multiplex PCR, lists solely in-frame clones and lacks some. The repertoire holds 40,000 to 45,000 clones, around 90% seen once, with 0.7% in the top ten. This specimen was CD4+ T cells from peripheral blood mononuclear cells, taken before pregnancy. The receptor source for this set is a female donor with multiple sclerosis, enrolled in a pregnancy study.

This sequence joins TRBV7-2 and TRBJ2-7, with 8 bases aligning to TRBD1. The CDR3 extends over 13 amino acids. The ends lost 5 bases at V and 2 bases at J; junction bases unmatched: 2. Germline V gives CDR1 SGHTA, CDR2 FQGNSA. The CDR3 DNA reads as TGTGCCAGCAGCCCGGACAGGGCCTACGAGCAGTACTTC. It encodes CASSPDRAYEQYF. Based on the CDR3 plus reference TRBV7-2 and TRBJ2-7, the full variable domain is GAGVSQSPSNKVTEKGKDVELRCDPISGHTALYWYRQSLGQGLEFLIYFQGNSAPDKSGLPSDRFSAERTGGSVSTLTIQRTQQEDSAVYLCASSPDRAYEQYFGPGTRLTVT.

The V call is TRBV7-3, the J call TRBJ2-2; 11 bases are shared with TRBD2. CDR3 length equals 18 residues. J lost 5 bases, V lost 2 bases, and 10 bases had no gene match. From germline, CDR1 is SGHTA and CDR2 FQGTGA. The CDR3 DNA reads TGTGCCAGCAGCTTAGCGGTAGCGGGAGGGCCTAGGACCGGGGAGCTGTTTTTT. Translating it yields CASSLAVAGGPRTGELFF.

The chain employs TRBV19 and TRBJ1-5; TRBD1 matches at 10 bases. The CDR3 consists of 22 residues. The junction had 23 bases not matched to a gene; V was cut back by 5 bases and J by 1 base. Looked up from germline, CDR1 is LNHDA and CDR2 is SQIVND (reference sequence). The CDR3 region is CASSPPAGLDRGNFMSNQPQHF. CDR3 nucleotide sequence: TGTGCCAGTAGTCCTCCTGCGGGGCTGGACAGGGGGAACTTTATGAGCAATCAGCCCCAGCATTTT.

The chain recombines TRBV18 with TRBJ2-1; D remains unclear. Germline values: CDR1 KGHSH, CDR2 LQKENI. The CDR3 totals 14 residues. The V and J ends lost 3 bases and 5 bases respectively, with 11 bases between them. The CDR3 is CASSPKATNNEQFF. CDR3 DNA: TGTGCCAGCTCACCGAAGGCTACTAACAATGAGCAGTTCTTC.

The V gene is TRBV7-3, the J gene TRBJ2-1; TRBD2 agrees at 14 bases. The trim removed 5 bases at V and 5 bases at J, leaving 14 bases unmatched. Germline V gene sequence: CDR1 SGHTA, CDR2 FQGTGA. The CDR3 runs to 19 residues. CDR3 region: CASSPGRTSGGSLNNEQFF. CDR3 coding DNA: TGTGCCAGCAGCCCGGGGAGGACTAGCGGGGGGTCCCTTAACAATGAGCAGTTCTTC. Full variable domain (rest looked up from reference TRBV7-3 and TRBJ2-1): GAGVSQTPSNKVTEKGKYVELRCDPISGHTALYWYRQSLGQGPEFLIYFQGTGAADDSGLPNDRFFAVRPEGSVSTLKIQRTERGDSAVYLCASSPGRTSGGSLNNEQFFGPGTRLTVL.

The rearrangement uses TRBV7-9 and TRBJ1-1; D possibly corresponds to TRBD1 (6 bases). V lost 0 bases, J lost 5 bases, and 10 bases lay in between. CDR3 length: 14 residues. CDR1 SEHNR and CDR2 FQNEAQ come from the germline V gene (reference sequence). CDR3 sequence (DNA): TGTGCCAGCAGCTTAGCGCAGGGGATGACTGAAGCTTTCTTT. Protein: CASSLAQGMTEAFF.

In regard to this clone: One end of the junction is discordant with germline, which a read error may explain. The chain links TRBV14 to TRBJ1-1, with 7 nucleotides matching TRBD1. This CDR3 contains 14 residues. Germline values: CDR1 SGHDN, CDR2 FVKESK. The CDR3: CASSQGSDRDERIF. The CDR3 nucleotides are TGTGCCAGCAGCCAGGGCTCTGACAGGGACGAAAGGATCTTT.

The chain carries TRBV5-4 and TRBJ2-7; 9 positions agree with TRBD2. CDR3 length: 17 residues. The V segment lost 0 bases and the J segment 1 base; nucleotides outside the gene matches: 8. Germline V gives CDR1 SGHNT, CDR2 YYREEE (reference sequence). CDR3 sequence (DNA): TGTGCCAGCAGCTTGGGCTCGGCGGCGGGAGGGTCCTACGAGCAGTACTTC. This encodes CASSLGSAAGGSYEQYF.

The chain combines TRBV5-1 with TRBJ2-6, with D perhaps TRBD1 (5 bases). Germline loops: CDR1 SGHRS, CDR2 YFSETQ. Trimming left V 3 bases short and J 2 bases short, with 15 bases between. The length of the CDR3 is 17 residues. The CDR3, as DNA: TGCGCCAGCAGCTCAGGGCAGGGAAGGGCTGGGGCCAACGTCCTGACTTTC. Its protein is CASSSGQGRAGANVLTF.

This chain connects TRBV11-2 to TRBJ2-1, with 9 bases identical to TRBD1. This CDR3 spans 13 amino acids. Germline V gives CDR1 SGHAT, CDR2 FQNNGV. V gave up 6 bases and J gave up 3 bases; unmatched junction bases: 0. In DNA form, the CDR3 reads TGTGCCAGCAGGGGACAGGGCTACAATGAGCAGTTCTTC. Its translation is CASRGQGYNEQFF.

The chain recombines TRBV7-2 with TRBJ2-7, with 7 bases lining up with TRBD1. Germline CDR1 reads SGHTA; CDR2 reads FQGNSA. V shed 5 bases, J shed 2 bases, and the junction held 6 bases outside the gene matches. The CDR3 contains 14 residues. The CDR3 spells CASSPRTGTYEQYF. The DNA for the CDR3 is TGTGCCAGCAGCCCCCGGACAGGAACCTACGAGCAGTACTTC.

The chain carries TRBV30 and TRBJ2-4; D might be TRBD2 (7 bases). V was clipped by 6 bases and J by 6 bases, with 15 bases between them. The CDR3 length is 13 residues. CDR1 and CDR2 (germline): GTSNPN, SVGIG (reference sequence). The CDR3 region is CACSRGARNIQYF. Here the CDR3 DNA reads TGTGCCTGCTCCCGGGGGGCGAGAAACATTCAGTACTTC. Together with reference TRBV30 and TRBJ2-4, the CDR3 gives the full variable domain: SQTIHQWPATLVQPVGSPLSLECTVEGTSNPNLYWYRQAAGRGLQLLFYSVGIGQISSEVPQNLSASRPQDRQFILSSKKLLLSDSGFYLCACSRGARNIQYFGAGTRLSVL.

This sequence joins TRBV2 and TRBJ2-1; D remains ambiguous. Germline V lookup: CDR1 SNHLY, CDR2 FYNNEI. The CDR3 sequence is 11 residues long. Trimming removed 5 bases from V and 10 bases from J, with 9 bases in between. CDR3 coding DNA: TGTGCCAGCAGTTTTAACTACGAGCAGTTCTTC. This sequence encodes CASSFNYEQFF.

The chain joins TRBV6-4 to TRBJ2-6; D remains ambiguous. The CDR3 is 16 amino acids. Germline values: CDR1 MRHNA, CDR2 SNTAGT. Trimming took 3 bases from V and 0 from J, leaving 9 bases between them. CDR3 nucleotides: TGTGCCAGCAGTGAGGCGTCGGGCTCTGGGGCCAACGTCCTGACTTTC. This codes for CASSEASGSGANVLTF.

The V gene is TRBV6-5, the J gene TRBJ2-7; D is possibly TRBD2 (6 bases). Deletions cut 6 bases from V and 1 base from J, with 13 bases between. CDR1 MNHEY and CDR2 SVGAGI come from the germline V gene. This CDR3 is built from 14 residues. The CDR3 coding sequence is TGTGCCAGCAGGCTCTATGGGAGGTCCTACGAGCAGTACTTC. Protein: CASRLYGRSYEQYF.

V and J are TRBV29-1 and TRBJ2-2; D remains ambiguous. V dropped 4 bases and J dropped 0 bases, with 9 bases sitting between them. This CDR3 contains 14 residues. Germline lookup yields CDR1 SQVTM and CDR2 ANQGSEA. CDR3 DNA: TGCAGCGTTGCGAACTACTCGAACACCGGGGAGCTGTTTTTT. The encoded protein is CSVANYSNTGELFF.

The V gene is TRBV18, the J gene TRBJ2-5; 7 positions agree with TRBD2. The germline V gene has CDR1 KGHSH and CDR2 LQKENI. The CDR3 runs to 16 residues. Trimming cost V 6 bases and J 2 bases; bases outside gene matches: 12. In nucleotides, the CDR3 is TGTGCCAGCTCGCCCCTTCTTAGCGGGCTACAAGAGACCCAGTACTTC. As protein: CASSPLLSGLQETQYF.

This rearrangement joins TRBV2 to TRBJ1-4; D gene uncertain. There are 11 residues in the CDR3. The germline CDR1 and CDR2 sequences are SNHLY and FYNNEI. V was clipped by 0 bases and J by 17 bases, with 10 bases between them. CDR3 in amino acids: CASSEATTPFF. The DNA for the CDR3 is TGTGCCAGCAGTGAAGCTACAACGCCCTTTTTT.

V is TRBV5-1 and J is TRBJ2-1; 7 nucleotides agree with TRBD1. After removal of 4 bases from V and 4 bases from J, the junction contained 5 bases not matched to a gene. The CDR3 has 14 amino acids. CDR1 is SGHRS, CDR2 YFSETQ, per germline. The CDR3 protein is CASSVRQGYNEQFF. CDR3 sequence (DNA): TGCGCCAGCAGCGTACGACAGGGATACAATGAGCAGTTCTTC.

J is TRBJ1-5 and V is TRBV12-5, with unresolved D. V gave up 3 bases and J gave up 4 bases, with 7 bases separating them. The CDR3 has 13 residues. CDR1 and CDR2 (germline): LGHNT, FRNRAP. The DNA of the CDR3 is TGTGCTAGTGGTTTTCCGGGAAATCAGCCCCAGCATTTT. Translation gives CASGFPGNQPQHF.

The chain couples TRBV18 to TRBJ2-6, with D perhaps TRBD1 (6 bases). Trimming took 2 bases from V and 0 from J, leaving 17 bases between them. CDR3 length equals 19 residues. CDR1 is KGHSH, CDR2 LQKENI, per germline. This chain's CDR3 is CASSPAFWGRGSGANVLTF. For the CDR3, the DNA is TGTGCCAGCTCACCAGCTTTTTGGGGGCGAGGCTCTGGGGCCAACGTCCTGACTTTC.

V usage is TRBV15 and J usage is TRBJ2-4; TRBD1 aligns across 11 bases. CDR1 and CDR2 from the germline V gene are LNHNV and YYDKDF (reference sequence). The CDR3 length is 16 residues. V shed 2 bases and J 6 bases; nucleotides not matched to a gene: 6. The CDR3 DNA follows: TGTGCCACCAGCAGACGCGGACAGGGGGCAAGAAACATTCAGTACTTC. It encodes CATSRRGQGARNIQYF.

The CDR3 sequence: CASRLLTSGGRRRGYEQYF. CDR3 bases: TGTGCCAGCAGACTACTGACTAGCGGGGGACGGAGGAGGGGCTACGAGCAGTACTTC. The rearrangement links TRBV28 to TRBJ2-7; 12 bases fit TRBD2. Germline CDR1 MDHEN, CDR2 SYDVKM. The CDR3 sequence is 19 residues long. With V trimmed by 6 bases and J by 3 bases, 18 bases remained unmatched.

The chain combines TRBV5-4 with TRBJ2-2; maybe TRBD2 (6 bases). CDR3 length equals 17 residues. Germline V gene sequence: CDR1 SGHNT, CDR2 YYREEE (reference sequence). Deletions cut 3 bases from V and 4 bases from J, with 19 bases between. The CDR3 DNA sequence: TGTGCCAGCAGCTCCGCGCGGCTGGGGGGTGGCACCGGGGAGCTGTTTTTT. Translated, it gives CASSSARLGGGTGELFF. Complete variable domain (other parts from reference TRBV5-4 and TRBJ2-2): ETGVTQSPTHLIKTRGQQVTLRCSSQSGHNTVSWYQQALGQGPQFIFQYYREEENGRGNFPPRFSGLQFPNYSSELNVNALELDDSALYLCASSSARLGGGTGELFFGEGSRLTVL.

J is TRBJ2-2 and V is TRBV7-2; 13 nucleotides align to TRBD2. The CDR3 covers 18 residues. The V segment lost 6 bases and the J segment 4 bases; nucleotides outside the gene matches: 11. Germline CDR1 is SGHTA and CDR2 is FQGNSA. CDR3 loop: CASRTGLAGSRSTGELFF. The CDR3 DNA reads as TGTGCCAGCAGAACGGGACTAGCGGGGTCTAGGAGCACCGGGGAGCTGTTTTTT.

The chain joins TRBV25-1 to TRBJ2-3; D may be TRBD1 (6 bases). Germline V gives CDR1 MGHDK, CDR2 SYGVNS. Trimming removed 1 base at V and 2 bases at J, with 19 bases between. The CDR3 is 18 residues long. The CDR3 region has the DNA TGTGCCAGCAGTGAATCCCCTCTACCGGGACAAGTCACAGATACGCAGTATTTT. Its protein is CASSESPLPGQVTDTQYF.